This entry describes one TCR beta chain. Its antigen remains unidentified. Clones were sequenced by immunoSEQ multiplex PCR, and TCRdb holds only the in-frame ones, with some missing. The profile shows 2 million to 2.5 million clones, approximately 95% of them singletons. The source of the sample is a study of shared clonotypes between healthy human individuals. General study results and limits: Represented genetic and exposure-history diversity was restricted by having few donors.

CDR3 length: 14 residues. The J segment lost 8 bases and the V segment lost 4 bases, leaving 9 bases of the junction unmatched. Per the germline V gene, CDR1 is SGHNT and CDR2 is YYREEE (reference sequence). The TCR was taken from a man between 18 and 29 years old in good health. Some clones in this sample may be carry-over from other donors' samples. Sequenced: naive CD4+ T cells from PBMCs. Specified subset: CD45RA+ positively selected. The genes are TRBV5-4 and TRBJ1-2; 9 nucleotides line up with TRBD1. CDR3 sequence reads: CASSTQTDRGGYTF. CDR3 bases: TGTGCCAGCAGCACCCAGACCGACAGGGGGGGCTACACCTTC.